The present entry profiles one T cell receptor beta chain with its context. This sample stems from a study of blood T cell repertoires in COVID-19. The wider study: There were acute and convalescent COVID-19 samples, and they came from the United States, Italy and Spain. T cells, B-cell-depleted T cells, or PBMCs provided the cDNA or gDNA that served as material.

The CDR3 sequence is 15 residues long. Trimming stripped 0 bases from V and 4 bases from J, with 11 bases between. Germline loops: CDR1 SGHRS, CDR2 YFSETQ. Authors' methods: Reference gene primers were amplified, and this amplification served to estimate nucleated cell counts. Produced via immunoSEQ multiplex PCR; TCRdb's table is partial and in-frame only. V and J calls and clone size follow that table, whereas D and trimming were derived from the DNA. This sample carries hundreds of thousands of clones, around 89% of them seen once, and the ten largest clones take about 4.2%. V is TRBV5-1 and J is TRBJ2-1; tentatively, D is TRBD1 (6 bases). The sample comprised peripheral blood. The source of this sequence is a man aged 40-55 years with acute or convalescent COVID-19. The CDR3 DNA is TGCGCCAGCAGCTTGGCTCAGGGGCTTTACAATGAGCAGTTCTTC. Its protein product is CASSLAQGLYNEQFF.